This TCR beta chain was documented in a study of blood T cell repertoires in COVID-19. Study summary: Samples representing acute and convalescent COVID-19 were sourced from the United States, Italy and Spain.

Here immunoSEQ multiplex PCR was the method, and the copy in TCRdb shows in-frame clones only, minus some. The sample comprises 200,000 to 250,000 clones, 82% of which are singletons, and roughly 8% rests with the top ten. This sequence originates from a woman aged 80 or over with COVID-19, enrolled during active disease. Sample: peripheral blood.

Here the CDR3 reads CASSISWGTRGNQPQHF. The CDR3 DNA reads as TGTGCCAGTAGTATCTCCTGGGGGACAAGGGGCAATCAGCCCCAGCATTTT. The V and J genes are TRBV19 and TRBJ1-5; possible D gene TRBD1, 6 bases. Germline V CDR1 and CDR2: LNHDA, SQIVND (reference sequence). V was clipped by 3 bases and J by 2 bases, with 17 bases between them. The length of the CDR3 is 17 residues.